The present T cell receptor beta chain was sequenced within a study of T cell responses to AZD1222 COVID-19 vaccine (dated by TCRdb to about 2021). Study-wide context: AZD1222 recipients given second doses at about 4 weeks or at about 12 weeks were pooled, since spike-specific TCR depth and breadth were not found to differ between the two schedules. TCR sequencing was performed for fewer than 250 trial participants, of whom about 200 were given two doses of AZD1222 and around 26 were given two doses of MenACWY control vaccine. Trial participants were enrolled into age subgroups of 18-55, 56-69 and 70-plus years, which contained roughly 150, 30 and 60 TCR-sequenced participants, respectively. Here is what the overall study found, with its caveats: No day 14 peak-response samples were available, so repertoires were characterized only after the peak T cell response. Conclusions about previously exposed vaccinees are limited, since just 5 to 7 AZD1222 recipients were seropositive for SARS-CoV-2 at baseline. In the small 56-69-year group, the increase in depth fell short of significance, most likely because of low power. Participants were mostly white British, with more females than males. The authors suggested clonal diversity may have been underestimated. CD4 TCRs associated with the vaccine covered the entire spike protein, and the dominant responses were in regions 160-218 and 743-854. Reportedly, almost half of the unique spike-specific TCRs recognized epitopes lying outside the regions that are mutated in the B.1.351 and B.1.1.7 variants. A significant rise in spike-specific TCR breadth and depth was observed after two AZD1222 doses relative to day 0 and relative to MenACWY recipients.

The time point label of this sample denotes: baseline before first vaccination. Samples from vaccinated people were obtained from the UK trials COV001 and COV002, which included a single-blind randomized controlled phase 2/3 trial of AZD1222 (ChAdOx1 nCoV-19) in healthy adults. Trial participant PBMC samples were collected at day 0 and day 28 after the second dose for TCRbeta chain sequencing. Comment on this clone: Its antigen remains undetermined. Nothing much larger sits one base from this clone, and base qualities are not available.

The CDR3 regions of human TCRbeta chains were subjected to immunosequencing. On the authors' methods: TCRs in the repertoires were compared against a reference library of SARS-CoV-2-specific TCRs that had been generated with the MIRA antigen-specificity platform. Breadth was defined as the fraction of unique TCRs that were SARS-CoV-2-associated. Depth was defined as the fraction of total T cells that were SARS-CoV-2-associated. Using the MIRA data, each spike-specific TCR was mapped to the spike region that the TCR reacts to and placed in a CD4 or CD8 class. Log10-transformed breadth and depth values were compared by one-way ANOVA with Sidak's multiple comparisons tests. TCRdb stores this immuneACCESS table with in-frame sequences only. Part of the clones is absent; in the studies checked, under half of the shortfall reflects unresolved V genes, and no reason is known for the rest. V and J calls and clone size come straight from that table; D and trimming were deduced from the DNA. Present in this sample are under 200,000 clones, approximately 95% of which were seen just once. 3.9% of the sample is taken by the ten largest.

Looking up the germline V gene yields CDR1 SGHNT and CDR2 YENEEA. Including the terminal cysteine and phenylalanine, the CDR3 comprises 19 residues. Kept here is only the CDR3 DNA, which spans 57 bases and is read in frame from base 1. V lost 4 bases and J lost 0 bases; the stretch between them is 22 bases long. The sequence came from an adult in good health. This sequence uses TRBV11-3 and TRBJ2-1; the D gene is possibly TRBD1, with 6 bases matching. The specimen was peripheral blood, collected on day 0 of AZD1222 vaccination. CDR3 protein: CASSYRDKGLRSSYNEQFF. Read as DNA, the sequence is TGTGCCAGCAGCTACCGGGACAAGGGTTTGCGGAGCTCCTACAATGAGCAGTTCTTC.